This T cell receptor beta chain appears in the sequencing data of a study of blood T cell repertoires in COVID-19. The overall study: Acute and convalescent COVID-19 samples came from the United States, Italy and Spain. PBMCs, B-cell-depleted T cells, or T cells provided the cDNA or gDNA that made up the material.

Assay: immunoSEQ multiplex PCR; the TCRdb copy retains only in-frame clones and omits some. The repertoire has approximately 220,000 clones, about four fifths of them found once; the top ten carry roughly 2.4%. The CDR3 sequence is 14 residues long. V gave up 2 bases and J gave up 11 bases, with 21 bases separating them. Looked up from germline, CDR1 is GTSNPN and CDR2 is SVGIG (reference sequence). Sequencing was done on a sample of peripheral blood. The sequence was obtained from a woman aged 55-70 years with acute or convalescent COVID-19. This chain joins TRBV30 and TRBJ1-1; D remains ambiguous. The CDR3 sequence is CAWSPSRTGMDAFF. DNA of the CDR3: TGTGCCTGGAGTCCCTCTCGGACTGGGATGGATGCTTTCTTT.